Below are 19 T cell receptor beta chains sequenced from a single sample in a study of T cells in Graves' hyperthyroidism and ophthalmopathy. The source material, RNA transcripts, was used to amplify TCR beta CDR3 regions. HTBI primers were the set used in a first-round RT-PCR of the TCR CDR3. MiXCR, applied by TCRdb to the multiplex PCR reads, yields one record per CDR3 protein. The repertoire holds about 840,000 distinct CDR3 sequences, around 39% seen once, with 8.9% in the top ten. Specimen: blood. These receptors were collected from a man between 18 and 29 years old with Graves' hyperthyroidism.

This clonotype was counted many times. The chain's CDR3 is CASSLAATTNEKLFF. For the CDR3, the DNA is TGTGCCAGCAGCTTAGCGGCGACAACTAATGAAAAACTGTTTTTT. The rearrangement uses TRBV5-8 and TRBJ1-4; D not certain. CDR3 length: 15 residues. V was clipped by 2 bases and J by 0 bases, with 8 bases between them. Per the germline V gene, CDR1 is SGHTS and CDR2 is YDEGEE. Supplemented by reference TRBV5-8 and TRBJ1-4, the full variable domain reads EAGVTQSPTHLIKTRGQQATLRCSPISGHTSVYWYQQALGLGLQFLLWYDEGEERNRGNFPPRFSGRQFPNYSSELNVNALELEDSALYLCASSLAATTNEKLFFGSGTQLSVL.

This clonotype has a count of ten or more. This chain joins TRBV25-1 and TRBJ1-6; D remains unclear. The germline CDR1 and CDR2 sequences are MGHDK and SYGVNS. V was cut by 6 bases and J by 7 bases, with 10 bases left in between. The CDR3 extends over 13 amino acids. The CDR3 DNA reads TGTGCCAGCAGCCGGACTGCCAATTCACCCCTCCACTTT. Encoded protein: CASSRTANSPLHF.

The V call is TRBV25-1, the J call TRBJ2-2; D ambiguous. Between the trimmed V and J ends, which lost 5 bases and 4 bases, there was a span of 5 bases. Germline CDR1 is MGHDK and CDR2 is SYGVNS. The CDR3 sequence is 12 residues long. The CDR3 region has the DNA TGTGCCAGCAGTTGGACCACCGGGGAGCTGTTTTTT. The encoded protein is CASSWTTGELFF. The full variable domain, completed using reference TRBV25-1 and TRBJ2-2, is EADIYQTPRYLVIGTGKKITLECSQTMGHDKMYWYQQDPGMELHLIHYSYGVNSTEKGDLSSESTVSRIRTEHFPLTLESARPSHTSQYLCASSWTTGELFFGEGSRLTVL.

This clonotype has at least ten counts. V gene TRBV19 combines with J gene TRBJ1-2, with unresolved D. Germline CDR1 and CDR2: LNHDA and SQIVND (reference sequence). CDR3 length: 12 amino acids. V shed 10 bases and J shed 8 bases, with 17 bases lying between them. CDR3 nucleotide sequence: TGTGCCACCCCAGACGGCACGGGGGGCTACACCTTC. Its protein is CATPDGTGGYTF.

In its sample, this clonotype was seen a few times. The V call is TRBV6-5, the J call TRBJ2-2, with D perhaps matching TRBD1 or TRBD2 (5 bases each). The CDR3 has 16 residues. V dropped 5 bases and J dropped 1 base, with 14 bases sitting between them. Per germline, CDR1 MNHEY and CDR2 SVGAGI. CDR3 nucleotides: TGTGCCAGCAGTCTTTCCGGGACGGTGAACACCGGGGAGCTGTTTTTT. It yields the protein CASSLSGTVNTGELFF.

With regard to this clonotype: A much larger clonotype is one base distant, so this may be a read error. Lacking the conserved final phenylalanine or tryptophan, this CDR3 likely reflects a read error. The chain uses TRBV2 and TRBJ1-1; no clear D gene. Per germline, CDR1 SNHLY and CDR2 FYNNEI. CDR3 length: 12 amino acids. V lost 1 base, J lost 3 bases, and 3 bases lay in between. The CDR3 nucleotides are TGTGCCAGCAGTGAAGGAGACACTGAAGCTTTCTCT. Protein sequence: CASSEGDTEAFS.

This clonotype was seen a handful of times. The chain links TRBV25-1 to TRBJ1-6, with TRBD1 matching 7 bases. The CDR3 loop spans 14 amino acids. Germline CDR1 reads MGHDK; CDR2 reads SYGVNS. V lost 6 bases to trimming and J lost 9 bases; unmatched junction nucleotides: 8. The CDR3 is CASSPGQTRSPLHF. For the CDR3, the DNA is TGTGCCAGCAGCCCGGGACAGACGCGTTCACCCCTCCACTTT.

This clonotype was counted at least ten times. This sequence joins TRBV12-3 or TRBV12-4 and TRBJ1-1, with D possibly being TRBD1 (6 bases). The CDR3 loop spans 14 amino acids. V lost 5 bases, J lost 3 bases, and 13 bases lay in between. Written as DNA, the CDR3 is TGTGCCAGCAGTCCCGGACAGCAACACACTGAAGCTTTCTTT. Translated: CASSPGQQHTEAFF.

The chain combines TRBV4-1 with TRBJ1-2; no firm D call. Germline CDR1 MGHRA, CDR2 YSYEKL. The CDR3 length is 14 residues. V was clipped by 0 bases and J by 6 bases, with 11 bases between them. The CDR3 DNA follows: TGCGCCAGCAGCCAAGATCGCGCGTTAGATGGCTACACCTTC. This translates into CASSQDRALDGYTF.

This clonotype has a handful of counts. The chain is built from TRBV6-5 and TRBJ2-7; D may be TRBD1 or TRBD2 (7 bases each). Trimming cost V 6 bases and J 6 bases, with 12 bases left between them. This CDR3 is built from 12 residues. Germline V lookup: CDR1 MNHEY, CDR2 SVGAGI. CDR3 region: CASRGGGGEQYF. The CDR3 nucleotides read TGTGCCAGCAGGGGAGGGGGCGGCGAGCAGTACTTC.

The chain employs TRBV6-5 and TRBJ1-2, with 12 bases aligning to TRBD1. The CDR3 loop spans 15 amino acids. V dropped 4 bases and J dropped 4; count of bases not matched to a gene: 4. Germline V lookup: CDR1 MNHEY, CDR2 SVGAGI. The CDR3 DNA reads as TGTGCCAGCAGTTCCTCGGGACAGGGGGCCTATGGCTACACCTTC. Translation gives CASSSSGQGAYGYTF.

V usage is TRBV2 and J usage is TRBJ1-4; 7 bases agree with TRBD1. The trim removed 5 bases at V and 6 bases at J, leaving 12 bases unmatched. The CDR3 runs to 16 residues. Germline V gives CDR1 SNHLY, CDR2 FYNNEI. The CDR3 sequence is CASSLPRQGGDEKLFF. CDR3 nucleotides: TGTGCCAGCAGTTTACCCCGACAGGGTGGAGATGAAAAACTGTTTTTT. Full variable domain (rest looked up from reference TRBV2 and TRBJ1-4): EPEVTQTPSHQVTQMGQEVILRCVPISNHLYFYWYRQILGQKVEFLVSFYNNEISEKSEIFDDQFSVERPDGSNFTLKIRSTKLEDSAMYFCASSLPRQGGDEKLFFGSGTQLSVL.

The CDR3 region is CSSPVDRSSYEQYF. CDR3 sequence (DNA): TGCAGCAGCCCCGTTGACAGGAGCTCCTACGAGCAGTACTTC. The genes are TRBV29-1 and TRBJ2-7, with TRBD1 as a possible D gene (6 bases). Germline CDR1 is SQVTM and CDR2 is ANQGSEA. With 8 bases removed from V and 0 bases from J, the gap between germline ends came to 17 bases. The CDR3 has 14 residues.

The chain has TRBV20-1 and TRBJ2-5; 9 bases are shared with TRBD2. V lost 2 bases, J lost 5 bases, and 6 bases stayed unmatched. The CDR3 spans 14 residues. Germline V gene lookup returns CDR1 DFQATT and CDR2 SNEGSKA (reference sequence). The CDR3 bases are TGCAGTGCTAGATTCCTAGCGGGATACGAGACCCAGTACTTC. Encoded protein: CSARFLAGYETQYF.

This clonotype occurred many times. The J gene is TRBJ1-6, the V gene TRBV7-9; 11 bases fit TRBD1. The germline V gene encodes CDR1 SEHNR and CDR2 FQNEAQ (reference sequence). Germline trimming cut 4 bases from V and 8 bases from J; bases unmatched to any gene: 7. The CDR3 is 16 amino acids. As DNA, the CDR3 is TGTGCCAGCAGCTCAGGACAGGGGGCTAGGGATTCACCCCTCCACTTT. It codes for CASSSGQGARDSPLHF.

Worth noting for this clonotype: An end of the junction does not agree with germline; a read error may underlie this. The chain has TRBV7-7 and TRBJ2-2, with 12 bases aligning to TRBD2. CDR1 SSHAT and CDR2 FNYEAQ come from the germline V gene (reference sequence). The length of the CDR3 is 19 residues. The CDR3 here is CASSLELAGGSSGTGELFF. CDR3 in DNA: TGTGCTAGCAGCTTAGAGCTAGCGGGAGGGAGTAGCGGCACCGGGGAGCTGTTTTTT.

This clonotype was observed a few times. The chain is built from TRBV9 and TRBJ2-7; a weak D match, TRBD1 (5 bases). Trimming took off 4 bases at V and 1 base at J, with 15 bases between the two ends. This CDR3 region has 15 residues. Per germline, CDR1 SGDLS and CDR2 YYNGEE. In DNA form, the CDR3 reads TGTGCCAGCAGCCCGTGGTCAGGGAAGTCCTACGAGCAGTACTTC. It specifies CASSPWSGKSYEQYF.

Concerning this clonotype itself: Compared with germline, one end of the junction differs, possibly owing to a read error. The rearrangement joins TRBV7-9 to TRBJ1-6; D remains ambiguous. Germline V gene sequence: CDR1 SEHNR, CDR2 FQNEAQ (reference sequence). CDR3 length equals 17 residues. The CDR3 loop reads CASSQEPLSSYNSPLHF. CDR3 DNA sequence: TGCGCCAGCAGCCAAGAACCCCTTAGCTCCTATAATTCACCCCTCCACTTT.

This clonotype was picked up many times. The chain employs TRBV19 and TRBJ1-1, with D perhaps TRBD1 (5 bases). V lost 5 bases and J 2 bases, leaving 15 bases between the germline ends. The CDR3 is 15 amino acids. Germline lookup yields CDR1 LNHDA and CDR2 SQIVND (reference sequence). The CDR3 DNA reads as TGTGCCAGTAGTCCCTTCCGGGGCCTTAACACTGAAGCTTTCTTT. Protein sequence: CASSPFRGLNTEAFF. Full variable domain (missing parts from reference TRBV19 and TRBJ1-1): DGGITQSPKYLFRKEGQNVTLSCEQNLNHDAMYWYRQDPGQGLRLIYYSQIVNDFQKGDIAEGYSVSREKKESFPLTVTSAQKNPTAFYLCASSPFRGLNTEAFFGQGTRLTVV.